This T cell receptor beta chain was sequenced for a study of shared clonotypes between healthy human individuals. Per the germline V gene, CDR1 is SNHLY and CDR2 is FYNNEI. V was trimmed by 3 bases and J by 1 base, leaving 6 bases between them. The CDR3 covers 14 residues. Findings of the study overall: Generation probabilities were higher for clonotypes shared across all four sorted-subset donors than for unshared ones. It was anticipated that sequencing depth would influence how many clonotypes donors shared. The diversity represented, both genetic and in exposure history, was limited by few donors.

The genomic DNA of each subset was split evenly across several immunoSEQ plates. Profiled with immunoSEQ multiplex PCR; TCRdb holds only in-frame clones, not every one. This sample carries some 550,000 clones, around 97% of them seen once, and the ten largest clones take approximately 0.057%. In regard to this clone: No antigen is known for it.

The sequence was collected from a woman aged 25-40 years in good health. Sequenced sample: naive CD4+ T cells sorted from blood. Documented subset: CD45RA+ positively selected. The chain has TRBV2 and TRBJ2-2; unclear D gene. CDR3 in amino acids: CASSEVGNTGELFF. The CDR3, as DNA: TGTGCCAGCAGTGAGGTGGGGAACACCGGGGAGCTGTTTTTT.